These 12 T cell receptor beta chains share one sample of origin, sequenced in a study of cytomegalovirus exposure and HLA in healthy donors. Using immunoSEQ multiplex PCR, the repertoire was profiled, and TCRdb retains in-frame clones only, with some absent. Among approximately 110,000 clones listed, about 94% were seen once. Sequenced input: PBMCs. The receptors originated from a woman aged 18-30 years in good health and CMV-seronegative.

CDR3 amino acids: CATSSLAGGRTSTDTQYF. Here the CDR3 DNA reads TGTGCCACCAGCAGCTTAGCGGGGGGCCGTACTAGCACAGATACGCAGTATTTT. This chain joins TRBV15 and TRBJ2-3; 10 nucleotides align to TRBD2. The V gene's germline CDR1 is LNHNV and CDR2 YYDKDF (reference sequence). This CDR3 spans 18 amino acids. The V gene end was trimmed by 3 bases and the J gene end by 0 bases; junction bases not matched to a gene: 9.

This rearrangement joins TRBV19 to TRBJ1-2; possibly TRBD1 for D (5 bases). V was cut by 8 bases and J by 8 bases, with 18 bases left in between. This CDR3 is built from 13 residues. The germline V gene encodes CDR1 LNHDA and CDR2 SQIVND (reference sequence). The CDR3 region has the DNA TGTGCCAGTGGAGGGAGGGACGCGGAAGGCTACACCTTC. Its translation is CASGGRDAEGYTF.

The gene calls are TRBV6-5 and TRBJ1-2, with a tentative D call TRBD1 (5 bases). The germline V gene has CDR1 MNHEY and CDR2 SVGAGI. Trimming shortened V by 7 bases and J by 7 bases, and 16 bases separated the two germline ends. This CDR3 region has 13 residues. In nucleotides, the CDR3 is TGTGCCAGCACCAAGGGAGGGGTAGGTGGCTACACCTTC. Amino acids: CASTKGGVGGYTF.

The chain couples TRBV4-1 to TRBJ2-3, with D uncertain. V was pared by 4 bases and J by 2 bases, with 16 bases between. This CDR3 comprises 16 residues. The germline gives CDR1 MGHRA, CDR2 YSYEKL. The CDR3 DNA reads as TGCGCCAGCAGCCTAGATAGGAGAGGCAACACAGATACGCAGTATTTT. This codes for CASSLDRRGNTDTQYF.

This clone was counted a single time. CDR3 bases: TGTGCCAGCAGCGTAGCGGGACAGGGGCCCAACTATGGCTACACCTTC. Amino acids: CASSVAGQGPNYGYTF. J is TRBJ1-2 and V is TRBV9; 10 bases align to TRBD1. This CDR3 contains 16 residues. Germline CDR1 and CDR2: SGDLS and YYNGEE. Trimming took 0 bases from V and 2 from J; bases not matched to a gene: 4. Supplemented by reference TRBV9 and TRBJ1-2, the full variable domain reads DSGVTQTPKHLITATGQRVTLRCSPRSGDLSVYWYQQSLDQGLQFLIQYYNGEERAKGNILERFSAQQFPDLHSELNLSSLELGDSALYFCASSVAGQGPNYGYTFGSGTRLTVV.

This chain joins TRBV7-8 and TRBJ1-5, with a possible D match to TRBD1 (5 bases). The CDR3 covers 15 residues. Germline V gene lookup returns CDR1 SGHVS and CDR2 FQNEAQ. The V end lost 1 base, the J end lost 9 bases, and 16 bases lay between the germline ends. As DNA, the CDR3 is TGTGCCAGCAGCTTAGAGGGGACCCCCGGGGGGCCCCAGCATTTT. Residues: CASSLEGTPGGPQHF.

V is TRBV5-4 and J is TRBJ1-4, with D uncertain. Germline V gene lookup returns CDR1 SGHNT and CDR2 YYREEE (reference sequence). Trimming stripped 4 bases from V and 8 bases from J, with 12 bases between. The length of the CDR3 is 13 residues. CDR3 sequence: CASSSFGWEKLFF. For the CDR3, the DNA is TGTGCCAGCAGCAGTTTCGGGTGGGAAAAACTGTTTTTT.

This chain joins TRBV9 and TRBJ2-2, with D possibly being TRBD1 (6 bases). Germline V gene sequence: CDR1 SGDLS, CDR2 YYNGEE. The V end lost 4 bases, the J end lost 6 bases, and 10 bases lay between the germline ends. The CDR3 sequence is 13 residues long. The CDR3 DNA is TGTGCCAGCAGCTCAGGGGTAGCCGGGGAGCTGTTTTTT. This gives the protein CASSSGVAGELFF. Using reference TRBV9 and TRBJ2-2 for the parts outside the CDR3, the full variable domain is DSGVTQTPKHLITATGQRVTLRCSPRSGDLSVYWYQQSLDQGLQFLIQYYNGEERAKGNILERFSAQQFPDLHSELNLSSLELGDSALYFCASSSGVAGELFFGEGSRLTVL.

The chain couples TRBV28 to TRBJ1-2; no firm D call. V was clipped by 3 bases and J by 5 bases, with 7 bases between them. This CDR3 has 12 amino acids. Germline values: CDR1 MDHEN, CDR2 SYDVKM. CDR3 residues: CASSFSGYGYTF. The CDR3 DNA is TGTGCCAGCAGTTTTAGCGGATATGGCTACACCTTC.

This clone was counted between two and nine times. V usage is TRBV14 and J usage is TRBJ2-7, with 9 bases that match TRBD1. V was clipped by 6 bases and J by 3 bases; unmatched bases: 6. Germline CDR1 and CDR2: SGHDN and FVKESK. The CDR3 has 14 residues. The CDR3 sequence is CASSRQGGGYEQYF. The CDR3, as DNA: TGTGCCAGCAGTCGACAGGGGGGAGGCTACGAGCAGTACTTC.

The CDR3 region is CASSLGHSPLSEAFF. Written as DNA, the CDR3 is TGTGCCAGCAGCTTAGGACATTCCCCCCTCTCTGAAGCTTTCTTT. The rearrangement links TRBV11-1 to TRBJ1-1; D not certain. V shed 1 base and J shed 6 bases, with 15 bases lying between them. CDR3 length: 15 residues. Germline V gene data show CDR1 as SGHAT and CDR2 as FQDESV (reference sequence).

The chain joins TRBV5-4 to TRBJ2-2, with D unclear. The V end was cut by 2 bases, the J end by 5 bases, with 10 bases between. CDR1 and CDR2 (germline): SGHNT, YYREEE (reference sequence). The CDR3 runs 14 residues. The CDR3 DNA reads TGTGCCAGCAGCTTCACTCAGGATACCGGGGAGCTGTTTTTT. Translating it yields CASSFTQDTGELFF.